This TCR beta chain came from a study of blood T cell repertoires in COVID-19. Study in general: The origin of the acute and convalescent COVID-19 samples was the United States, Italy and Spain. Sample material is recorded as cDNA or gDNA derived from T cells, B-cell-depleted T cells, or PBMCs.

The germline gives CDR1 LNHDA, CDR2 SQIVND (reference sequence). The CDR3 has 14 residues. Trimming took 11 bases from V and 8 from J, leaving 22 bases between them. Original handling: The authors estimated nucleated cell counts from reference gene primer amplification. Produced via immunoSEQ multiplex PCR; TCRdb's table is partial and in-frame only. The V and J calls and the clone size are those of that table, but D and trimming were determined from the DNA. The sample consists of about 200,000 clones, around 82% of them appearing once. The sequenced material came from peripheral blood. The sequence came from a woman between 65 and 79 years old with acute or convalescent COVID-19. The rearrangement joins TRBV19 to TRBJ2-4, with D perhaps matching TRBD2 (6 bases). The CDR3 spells CASGKSGSSDIQYF. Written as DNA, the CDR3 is TGTGCCTCCGGGAAATCCGGGAGCTCGGACATTCAGTACTTC.